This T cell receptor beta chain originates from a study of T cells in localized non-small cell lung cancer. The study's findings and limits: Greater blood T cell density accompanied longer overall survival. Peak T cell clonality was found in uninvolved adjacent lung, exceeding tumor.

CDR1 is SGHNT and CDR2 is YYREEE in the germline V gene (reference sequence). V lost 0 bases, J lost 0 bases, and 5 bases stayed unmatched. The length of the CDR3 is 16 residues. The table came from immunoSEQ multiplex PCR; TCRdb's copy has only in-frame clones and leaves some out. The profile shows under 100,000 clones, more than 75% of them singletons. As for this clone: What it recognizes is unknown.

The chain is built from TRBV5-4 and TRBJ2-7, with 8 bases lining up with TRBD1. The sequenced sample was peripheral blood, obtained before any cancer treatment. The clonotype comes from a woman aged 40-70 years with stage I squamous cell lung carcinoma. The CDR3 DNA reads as TGTGCCAGCAGCTTGGGGGACAGGACGAGCTCCTACGAGCAGTACTTC. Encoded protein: CASSLGDRTSSYEQYF.